The 14 T cell receptor beta chains in this list originate from one sample, sequenced in a study of CD8 T cells in ankylosing spondylitis. TCRdb recomputed calls from the 5' RACE reads with MiXCR, one row per CDR3 protein. Of around 230,000 distinct CDR3 sequences in the sample, 8.2% were seen once. Material for sequencing was blood, either unsorted or a sorted T cell fraction (not recorded which). These receptors originate from a female donor with ankylosing spondylitis or in good health (not recorded which).

A note on this clonotype: A much larger clone differs from this one at a single base, so this may be a read error. The J gene is TRBJ1-2, the V gene TRBV18; D is undetermined. CDR3 length equals 13 residues. The germline V gene encodes CDR1 KGHSH and CDR2 LQKENI. Here the CDR3 reads CVSSPDGYYGYTF. CDR3 bases: TGTGTCAGCTCACCGGACGGGTACTATGGCTACACCTTC.

As concerns this clonotype: The conserved final phenylalanine or tryptophan is absent from the CDR3, which likely points to a read error. The rearrangement joins TRBV5-1 to TRBJ2-2; maybe TRBD2 (5 bases). This CDR3 has 15 residues. From germline, CDR1 is SGHRS and CDR2 YFSETQ. With 2 bases removed from V and 7 bases from J, the gap between germline ends came to 15 bases. CDR3 in DNA: TGCGCCAGCAGCTTAGTACTAGGCGATCGCGGGGAGCTGTTTATT. Translation gives CASSLVLGDRGELFI.

The chain couples TRBV19 to TRBJ2-1; D gene uncertain. The V end lost 6 bases, the J end lost 10 bases, and 16 bases lay between the germline ends. The CDR3 is 13 residues long. Per the germline V gene, CDR1 is LNHDA and CDR2 is SQIVND (reference sequence). The DNA of the CDR3 is TGTGCCAGTAGCCAAAGACCTGGTTGGGAGCAGTTCTTC. This encodes CASSQRPGWEQFF.

This clonotype came up a few times. The J gene is TRBJ2-5, the V gene TRBV11-1, with 13 bases identical to TRBD2. The CDR3 extends over 19 amino acids. V lost 5 bases, J lost 2 bases, and 14 bases stayed unmatched. The germline V gene has CDR1 SGHAT and CDR2 FQDESV (reference sequence). In nucleotides, the CDR3 is TGTGCCAGCAGCGGAAGATCGGGACTAGCGGGGCCCTTACAAGAGACCCAGTACTTC. Residues: CASSGRSGLAGPLQETQYF. Variable domain in full (rest from reference TRBV11-1 and TRBJ2-5): EAEVAQSPRYKITEKSQAVAFWCDPISGHATLYWYRQILGQGPELLVQFQDESVVDDSQLPKDRFSAERLKGVDSTLKIQPAELGDSAMYLCASSGRSGLAGPLQETQYFGPGTRLLVL.

This clonotype showed up many times. The V gene is TRBV12-3 or TRBV12-4, the J gene TRBJ2-3, with TRBD2 identical over 8 bases. The CDR3 is 15 residues long. V shed 5 bases and J 0 bases; nucleotides not matched to a gene: 4. The CDR3 loop is CASSASGSSTDTQYF. CDR3 coding DNA: TGTGCCAGCAGTGCAAGCGGGAGTAGCACAGATACGCAGTATTTT.

This clonotype was seen at least ten times. The J gene is TRBJ2-1, the V gene TRBV5-1, with TRBD2 matching 8 bases. In germline, CDR1 is SGHRS, CDR2 YFSETQ. Germline trimming cut 0 bases from V and 4 bases from J; bases unmatched to any gene: 3. This CDR3 has 15 amino acids. As DNA, the CDR3 is TGCGCCAGCAGCTTGGATAGCGGGGTATACAATGAGCAGTTCTTC. This encodes CASSLDSGVYNEQFF. The full variable domain, completed using reference TRBV5-1 and TRBJ2-1, is KAGVTQTPRYLIKTRGQQVTLSCSPISGHRSVSWYQQTPGQGLQFLFEYFSETQRNKGNFPGRFSGRQFSNSRSEMNVSTLELGDSALYLCASSLDSGVYNEQFFGPGTRLTVL.

In this sample, this clonotype turned up many times. The rearrangement links TRBV20-1 to TRBJ2-5; possibly TRBD1 or TRBD2 for D (8 bases each). The CDR3 has 17 amino acids. Germline V lookup: CDR1 DFQATT, CDR2 SNEGSKA (reference sequence). With 6 bases removed from V and 5 bases from J, the gap between germline ends came to 28 bases. CDR3 in amino acids: CSADRGGSGRRGETQYF. The DNA of the CDR3 is TGCAGTGCCGACAGGGGTGGAAGCGGGAGAAGGGGGGAGACCCAGTACTTC.

This clonotype was detected many times. The chain joins TRBV6-5 to TRBJ2-7; D is ambiguous. The CDR3 extends over 13 amino acids. Trimming took off 2 bases at V and 0 bases at J, with 5 bases between the two ends. Germline CDR1 MNHEY, CDR2 SVGAGI. In nucleotides, the CDR3 is TGTGCCAGCAGTTACAGGCCCTCCTACGAGCAGTACTTC. Encoded protein: CASSYRPSYEQYF.

This clonotype occurred many times. The chain combines TRBV27 with TRBJ2-7, with D hard to call. CDR3 length: 13 residues. In germline, CDR1 is MNHEY, CDR2 SMNVEV (reference sequence). Trimming stripped 5 bases from V and 2 bases from J, with 10 bases between. CDR3 protein: CASSRAEAYEQYF. In DNA, the CDR3 is TGTGCCAGCAGTCGCGCAGAAGCCTACGAGCAGTACTTC.

This clonotype was counted ten times or more. The chain links TRBV5-5 to TRBJ2-7; D is unclear. V was cut by 0 bases and J by 3 bases, with 7 bases left in between. This CDR3 contains 13 residues. The germline V gene has CDR1 SGHKS and CDR2 YYEKEE (reference sequence). The CDR3 region is CASSLDRLYEQYF. CDR3 nucleotide sequence: TGTGCCAGCAGCTTGGATCGTCTCTACGAGCAGTACTTC.

This clonotype came up many times. The rearrangement links TRBV7-9 to TRBJ2-7; D may be TRBD1 or TRBD2 (5 bases each). Germline V gene lookup returns CDR1 SEHNR and CDR2 FQNEAQ (reference sequence). The CDR3 has 15 residues. V was shortened by 5 bases and J by 3 bases, with 17 bases between the two germline ends. The chain's CDR3 is CASSPQGRGVYEQYF. CDR3 in DNA: TGTGCCAGCAGCCCTCAGGGTAGAGGGGTCTACGAGCAGTACTTC.

This clonotype was seen repeatedly, ten times or more. The CDR3 DNA sequence: TGCGCCAGCAGCCCAGCGGTTACGAACACCGGGGAGCTGTTTTTT. It yields the protein CASSPAVTNTGELFF. This chain uses TRBV5-1 with TRBJ2-2; weak D call: TRBD2 (5 bases). CDR1 and CDR2 from the germline V gene are SGHRS and YFSETQ. The CDR3 length is 15 residues. The germline V and J ends were trimmed by 4 bases and 0 bases, with 10 bases remaining between them.

This clonotype was detected ten times or more. The chain has TRBV19 and TRBJ1-5, with 8 bases matching TRBD1. This CDR3 is 13 amino acids long. After removal of 6 bases from V and 6 bases from J, the junction contained 4 bases not matched to a gene. Germline V gene lookup returns CDR1 LNHDA and CDR2 SQIVND (reference sequence). The CDR3 sequence is CASSDRGAQPQHF. As DNA, the CDR3 is TGTGCCAGTAGCGACAGGGGAGCTCAGCCCCAGCATTTT. Supplemented by reference TRBV19 and TRBJ1-5, the full variable domain reads DGGITQSPKYLFRKEGQNVTLSCEQNLNHDAMYWYRQDPGQGLRLIYYSQIVNDFQKGDIAEGYSVSREKKESFPLTVTSAQKNPTAFYLCASSDRGAQPQHFGDGTRLSIL.

This clonotype was seen at least ten times. The J gene is TRBJ1-2, the V gene TRBV12-3 or TRBV12-4, with TRBD1 matching 8 bases. The CDR3 spans 18 residues. The junction had 18 bases not matched to a gene; V was cut back by 5 bases and J by 4 bases. The CDR3 is CASSELGQGFPLPYGYTF. CDR3 DNA sequence: TGTGCCAGCAGTGAACTCGGACAGGGCTTCCCTCTACCCTATGGCTACACCTTC.